Presented here are 13 T cell receptor beta chains from one specimen sequenced in a study of blood T cells in healthy people across ages. PCR was performed a second time for about 7 to 12 cycles using a sample-barcoded 5' primer and a J-beta primer mix. TCRdb re-called the 5' RACE reads with MiXCR, one entry per CDR3 protein. This sample carries approximately 1.5 million distinct CDR3 sequences, approximately 39% of them seen once, and the ten largest clones take roughly 3.7%. Input material: blood. All receptors come from a woman aged 18-29 years in good health.

This clonotype was seen more than once but under ten times. V and J are TRBV20-1 and TRBJ1-2, with D maybe TRBD1 (5 bases). The V gene's germline CDR1 is DFQATT and CDR2 SNEGSKA (reference sequence). Trimming shortened V by 3 bases and J by 9 bases, and 17 bases separated the two germline ends. This CDR3 spans 13 amino acids. In DNA form, the CDR3 reads TGCAGTGCTAGTTTGGTGGCAGGGTCTAGCTACACCTTC. This codes for CSASLVAGSSYTF.

The rearrangement joins TRBV12-3 or TRBV12-4 to TRBJ1-1, with no clear D. With 0 bases removed from V and 0 bases from J, the gap between germline ends came to 5 bases. This CDR3 is built from 14 residues. The CDR3 here is CASSLAQLNTEAFF. The CDR3 DNA is TGTGCCAGCAGTTTAGCACAGTTGAACACTGAAGCTTTCTTT.

This clonotype was found a few times. This chain links TRBV20-1 with TRBJ2-3, with 8 bases lining up with TRBD1. This CDR3 spans 13 amino acids. The germline CDR1 and CDR2 sequences are DFQATT and SNEGSKA (reference sequence). The V segment lost 4 bases and the J segment 2 bases; nucleotides outside the gene matches: 2. Here the CDR3 reads CSANRGVTDTQYF. The CDR3 DNA reads TGCAGTGCTAACAGGGGGGTCACAGATACGCAGTATTTT.

The chain links TRBV20-1 to TRBJ2-2; weak D call: TRBD2 (5 bases). Germline CDR1 DFQATT, CDR2 SNEGSKA (reference sequence). V was pared by 3 bases and J by 0 bases, with 8 bases between. The CDR3 is made up of 14 amino acids. CDR3 nucleotide sequence: TGCAGTGCTAGCGGGATTGCGAACACCGGGGAGCTGTTTTTT. As protein: CSASGIANTGELFF.

In this sample, this clonotype turned up a few times. The CDR3 nucleotides are TGTGCCAGCAGCACACAGGGCGCACTGAGAGCTTTCTTT. Residues: CASSTQGALRAFF. The chain combines TRBV7-8 with TRBJ1-1; TRBD1 is a possible D gene (6 bases). The CDR3 is made up of 13 amino acids. In germline, CDR1 is SGHVS, CDR2 FQNEAQ. Trimming stripped 5 bases from V and 10 bases from J, with 17 bases between.

The count of this clonotype is one. The junction differs from germline at one of its ends, possibly a read error. The CDR3 bases are TGTGCCAGCAGTTTCCCAAATTCATCCCTCCACTTT. Translated, it gives CASSFPNSSLHF. The chain employs TRBV12-3 or TRBV12-4 and TRBJ1-6; D unresolved. This CDR3 spans 12 amino acids.

This sequence joins TRBV11-2 and TRBJ2-7; the D gene is possibly TRBD1 (5 bases). Germline V CDR1 and CDR2: SGHAT, FQNNGV. Between the trimmed V and J ends, which lost 2 bases and 2 bases, there was a span of 10 bases. There are 14 residues in the CDR3. CDR3 in amino acids: CASSLTAGTYEQYF. The DNA of the CDR3 is TGTGCCAGCAGCTTAACAGCAGGGACCTACGAGCAGTACTTC.

This clonotype was found a few times. This rearrangement joins TRBV2 to TRBJ1-2; 10 positions agree with TRBD1. The CDR3 has 15 residues. V dropped 4 bases and J dropped 8; count of bases not matched to a gene: 10. Germline CDR1 and CDR2: SNHLY and FYNNEI. CDR3 residues: CASSVGTGDLSGYTF. In nucleotides, the CDR3 is TGTGCCAGCAGTGTCGGGACAGGGGATTTGTCAGGCTACACCTTC.

The chain recombines TRBV20-1 with TRBJ2-2, with 9 nucleotides matching TRBD1. The germline gives CDR1 DFQATT, CDR2 SNEGSKA (reference sequence). The CDR3 length is 16 residues. V lost 0 bases and J lost 4; bases outside the gene matches: 6. The CDR3 bases are TGCAGTGCTAGAGAATACAGGGGGCTCAGCACCGGGGAGCTGTTTTTT. As protein: CSAREYRGLSTGELFF.

The J gene is TRBJ2-5, the V gene TRBV4-3; a weak D match, TRBD2 (5 bases). The assigned J gene may be wrong: the sequence end matches TRBJ2-7 better. This CDR3 has 15 amino acids. From germline, CDR1 is LGHNA and CDR2 YSLEER. The DNA of the CDR3 is TGCGCCAGCAGCCAAGGGAGGAACGGGGCCTACGAGCAGTACTTC. Protein: CASSQGRNGAYEQYF.

The J gene is TRBJ1-2, the V gene TRBV10-3; no firm D call. V was cut by 1 base and J by 8 bases, with 17 bases left in between. This CDR3 is built from 15 residues. Germline V lookup: CDR1 ENHRY, CDR2 SYGVKD. For the CDR3, the DNA is TGTGCCATCAGTGAGTTTGGCGGCCGATCAGAAGGCTACACCTTC. This sequence encodes CAISEFGGRSEGYTF.

This clonotype was observed a few times. The V gene is TRBV5-1, the J gene TRBJ2-7; TRBD2 aligns across 7 bases. The CDR3 spans 18 residues. Germline V gene data show CDR1 as SGHRS and CDR2 as YFSETQ. With V trimmed by 3 bases and J by 2 bases, 17 bases remained unmatched. CDR3 in amino acids: CASSSRSGTPTQTYEQYF. The CDR3 region has the DNA TGCGCCAGCAGCTCCAGAAGCGGGACCCCTACCCAGACCTACGAGCAGTACTTC. The full variable domain, in which reference TRBV5-1 and TRBJ2-7 provide the parts outside the CDR3, is KAGVTQTPRYLIKTRGQQVTLSCSPISGHRSVSWYQQTPGQGLQFLFEYFSETQRNKGNFPGRFSGRQFSNSRSEMNVSTLELGDSALYLCASSSRSGTPTQTYEQYFGPGTRLTVT.

This clonotype was found once. The chain links TRBV20-1 to TRBJ2-1; 7 nucleotides line up with TRBD2. V gave up 4 bases and J gave up 0 bases; unmatched junction bases: 3. Germline CDR1 DFQATT, CDR2 SNEGSKA (reference sequence). The CDR3 covers 14 residues. The CDR3 here is CSATAGTSYNEQFF. The CDR3 coding sequence is TGCAGTGCTACAGCGGGGACCTCCTACAATGAGCAGTTCTTC.